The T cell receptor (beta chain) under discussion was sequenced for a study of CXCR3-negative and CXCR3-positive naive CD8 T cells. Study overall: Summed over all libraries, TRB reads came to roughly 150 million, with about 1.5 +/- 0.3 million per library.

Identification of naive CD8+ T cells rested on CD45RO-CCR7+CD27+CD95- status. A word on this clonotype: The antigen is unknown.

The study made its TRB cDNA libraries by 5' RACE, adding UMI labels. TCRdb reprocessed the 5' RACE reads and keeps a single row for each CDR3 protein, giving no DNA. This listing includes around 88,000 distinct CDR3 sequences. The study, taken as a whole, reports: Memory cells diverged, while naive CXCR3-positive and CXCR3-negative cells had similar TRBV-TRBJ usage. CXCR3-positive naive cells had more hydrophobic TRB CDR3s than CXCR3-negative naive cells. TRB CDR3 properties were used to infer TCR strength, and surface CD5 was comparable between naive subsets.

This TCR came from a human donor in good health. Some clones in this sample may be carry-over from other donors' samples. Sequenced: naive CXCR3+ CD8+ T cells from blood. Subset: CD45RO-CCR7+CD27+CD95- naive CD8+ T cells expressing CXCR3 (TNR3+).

The CDR3: CASSLTQGFGETQYF. The chain joins TRBV5-1 to TRBJ2-5; TCRdb names TRBD1, which stays unverified in the absence of DNA. Germline V gene lookup returns CDR1 SGHRS and CDR2 YFSETQ. The CDR3 totals 15 residues.